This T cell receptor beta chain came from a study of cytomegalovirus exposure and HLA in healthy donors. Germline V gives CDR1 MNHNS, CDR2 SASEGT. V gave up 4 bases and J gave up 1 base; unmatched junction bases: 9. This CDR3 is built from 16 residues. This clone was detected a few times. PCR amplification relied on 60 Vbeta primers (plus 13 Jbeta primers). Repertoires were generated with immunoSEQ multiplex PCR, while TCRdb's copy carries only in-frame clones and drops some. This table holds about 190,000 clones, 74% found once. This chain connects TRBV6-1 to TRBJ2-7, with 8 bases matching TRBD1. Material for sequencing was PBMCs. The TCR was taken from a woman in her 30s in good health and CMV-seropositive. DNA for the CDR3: TGTGCCAGCAGTGGTCAAGAAGGGACAGGATCCTACGAGCAGTACTTC. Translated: CASSGQEGTGSYEQYF.